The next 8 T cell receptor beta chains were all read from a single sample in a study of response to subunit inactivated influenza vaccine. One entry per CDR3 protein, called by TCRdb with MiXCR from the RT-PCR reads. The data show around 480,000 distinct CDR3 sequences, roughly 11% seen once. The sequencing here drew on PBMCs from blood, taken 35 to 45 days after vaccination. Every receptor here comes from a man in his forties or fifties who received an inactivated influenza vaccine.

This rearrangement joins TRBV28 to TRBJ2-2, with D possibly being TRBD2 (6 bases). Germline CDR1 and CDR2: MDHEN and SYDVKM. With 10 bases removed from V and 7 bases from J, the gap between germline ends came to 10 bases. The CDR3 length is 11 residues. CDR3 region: CATGGGGELFF. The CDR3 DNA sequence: TGTGCCACCGGGGGAGGCGGGGAGCTGTTTTTT.

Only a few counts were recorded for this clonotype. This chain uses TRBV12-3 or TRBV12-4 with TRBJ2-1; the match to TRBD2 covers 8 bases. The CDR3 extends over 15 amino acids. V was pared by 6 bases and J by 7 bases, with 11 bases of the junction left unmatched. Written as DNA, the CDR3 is TGTGCCAGCAGCTCTCCGGGGGGCGGGAGGAATGAGCAGTTCTTC. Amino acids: CASSSPGGGRNEQFF.

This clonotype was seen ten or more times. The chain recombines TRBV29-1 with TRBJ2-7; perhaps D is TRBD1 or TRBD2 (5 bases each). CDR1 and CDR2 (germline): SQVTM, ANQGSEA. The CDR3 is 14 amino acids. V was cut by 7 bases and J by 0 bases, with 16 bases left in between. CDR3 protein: CSGGPGRSSYEQYF. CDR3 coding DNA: TGCAGCGGTGGCCCGGGACGGAGCTCCTACGAGCAGTACTTC.

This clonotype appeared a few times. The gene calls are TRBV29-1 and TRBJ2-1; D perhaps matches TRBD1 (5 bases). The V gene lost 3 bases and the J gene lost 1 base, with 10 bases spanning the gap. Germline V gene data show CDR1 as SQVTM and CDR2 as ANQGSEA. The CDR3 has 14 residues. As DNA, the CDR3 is TGCAGCGTTGACGACAGACCTTCCTACAATGAGCAGTTCTTC. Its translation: CSVDDRPSYNEQFF.

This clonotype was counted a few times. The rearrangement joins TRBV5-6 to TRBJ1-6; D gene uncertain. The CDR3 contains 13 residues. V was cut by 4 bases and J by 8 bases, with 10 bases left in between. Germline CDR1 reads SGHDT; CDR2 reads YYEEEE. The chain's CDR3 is CASSQAGHSPLHF. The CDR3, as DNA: TGTGCCAGCAGCCAGGCCGGTCATTCACCCCTCCACTTT.

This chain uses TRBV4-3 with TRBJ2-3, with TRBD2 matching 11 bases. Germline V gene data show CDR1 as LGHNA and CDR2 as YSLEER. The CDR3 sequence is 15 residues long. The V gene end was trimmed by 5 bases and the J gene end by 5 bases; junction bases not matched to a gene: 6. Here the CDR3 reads CASSYSGRAEDTQYF. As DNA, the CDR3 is TGCGCCAGCAGCTATAGCGGGAGGGCGGAAGATACGCAGTATTTT.

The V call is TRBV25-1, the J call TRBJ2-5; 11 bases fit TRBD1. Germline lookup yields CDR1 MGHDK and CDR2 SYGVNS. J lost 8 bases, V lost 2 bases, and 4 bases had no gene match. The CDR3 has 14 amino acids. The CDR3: CASSEGGQGATQYF. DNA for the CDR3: TGTGCCAGCAGTGAAGGAGGACAGGGGGCCACCCAGTACTTC. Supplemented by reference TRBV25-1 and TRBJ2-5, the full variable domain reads EADIYQTPRYLVIGTGKKITLECSQTMGHDKMYWYQQDPGMELHLIHYSYGVNSTEKGDLSSESTVSRIRTEHFPLTLESARPSHTSQYLCASSEGGQGATQYFGPGTRLLVL.

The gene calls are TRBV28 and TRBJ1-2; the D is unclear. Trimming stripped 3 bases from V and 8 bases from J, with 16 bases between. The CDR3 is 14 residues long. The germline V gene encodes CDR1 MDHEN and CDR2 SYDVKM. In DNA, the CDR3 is TGTGCCAGCAGTTTCTCAACCCGGGAATTGGGCTACACCTTC. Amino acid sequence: CASSFSTRELGYTF.